This T cell receptor beta chain came from a study of blood T cell repertoires in COVID-19. As for the study in general: PBMCs, B-cell-depleted T cells, or T cells were the source of the cDNA or gDNA that made up the material.

The germline CDR1 and CDR2 sequences are GTSNPN and SVGIG (reference sequence). The CDR3 has 13 amino acids. V lost 3 bases, J lost 5 bases, and 10 bases lay in between. Original processing methods: Amplifying reference gene primers gave estimates of nucleated cell counts. The table came from immunoSEQ multiplex PCR; TCRdb's copy has only in-frame clones and leaves some out. V, J and clone size were drawn from that table, and D and trimming were deduced from the DNA. In the table there are about 35,000 clones, roughly 80% of which are singletons. The receptor was derived from a man aged 45-60 years with acute or convalescent COVID-19. Sequencing was done on a sample of peripheral blood. V usage is TRBV30 and J usage is TRBJ1-4; D may be TRBD1 (5 bases). The CDR3 nucleotides are TGTGCCTGGAGGACAGAGAGGAATGAAAAACTGTTTTTT. Translating it yields CAWRTERNEKLFF.